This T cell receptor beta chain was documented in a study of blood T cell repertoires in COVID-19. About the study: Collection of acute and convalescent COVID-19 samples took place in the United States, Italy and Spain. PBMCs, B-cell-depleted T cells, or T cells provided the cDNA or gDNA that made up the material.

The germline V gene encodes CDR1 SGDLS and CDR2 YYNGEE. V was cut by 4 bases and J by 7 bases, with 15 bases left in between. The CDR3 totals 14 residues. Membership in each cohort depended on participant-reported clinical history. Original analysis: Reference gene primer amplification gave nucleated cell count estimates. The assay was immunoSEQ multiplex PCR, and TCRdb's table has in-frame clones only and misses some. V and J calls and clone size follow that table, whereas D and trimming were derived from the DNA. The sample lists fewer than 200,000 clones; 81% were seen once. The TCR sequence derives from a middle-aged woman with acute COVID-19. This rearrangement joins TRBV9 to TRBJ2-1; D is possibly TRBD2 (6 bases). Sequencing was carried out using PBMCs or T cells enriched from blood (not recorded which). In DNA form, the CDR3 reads TGTGCCAGCAGCTCATATGGGGGGAGTAATGAGCAGTTCTTC. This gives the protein CASSSYGGSNEQFF.